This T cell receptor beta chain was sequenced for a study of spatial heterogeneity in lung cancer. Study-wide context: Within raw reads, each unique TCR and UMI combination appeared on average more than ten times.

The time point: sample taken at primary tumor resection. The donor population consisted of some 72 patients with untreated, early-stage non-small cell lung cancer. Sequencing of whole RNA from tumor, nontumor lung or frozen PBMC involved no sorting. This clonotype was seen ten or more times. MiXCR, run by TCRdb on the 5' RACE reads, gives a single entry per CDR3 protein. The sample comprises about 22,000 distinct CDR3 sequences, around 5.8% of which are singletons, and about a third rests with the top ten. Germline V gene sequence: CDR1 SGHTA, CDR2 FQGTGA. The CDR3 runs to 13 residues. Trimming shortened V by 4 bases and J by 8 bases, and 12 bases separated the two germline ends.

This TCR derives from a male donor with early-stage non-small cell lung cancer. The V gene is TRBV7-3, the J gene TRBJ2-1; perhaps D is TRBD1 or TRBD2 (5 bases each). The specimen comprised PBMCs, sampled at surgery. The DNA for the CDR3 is TGTGCCAGCAGCTCCACGGGGCTCCATGAGCAGTTCTTC. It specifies CASSSTGLHEQFF. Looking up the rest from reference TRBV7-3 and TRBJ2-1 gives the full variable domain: GAGVSQTPSNKVTEKGKYVELRCDPISGHTALYWYRQSLGQGPEFLIYFQGTGAADDSGLPNDRFFAVRPEGSVSTLKIQRTERGDSAVYLCASSSTGLHEQFFGPGTRLTVL.